These 20 T cell receptor beta chains originate from one sample sequenced in a study of CD8 T cells in Susac syndrome. RNA was extracted with the RNeasy kit, and a quantity of about 0.45 to 1 ug was reverse transcribed using random hexamers. Each CDR3 protein is one row after TCRdb ran MiXCR on the immunoSEQ multiplex PCR reads. In the table there are some 180,000 distinct CDR3 sequences, about 93% of which are singletons. Sequencing used CD4+ T cells from PBMCs. The receptors derive from a human donor with Susac syndrome.

J is TRBJ1-5 and V is TRBV28, with D maybe TRBD1 (5 bases). Germline V gives CDR1 MDHEN, CDR2 SYDVKM. V dropped 5 bases and J dropped 1 base, with 12 bases sitting between them. The CDR3 is 15 amino acids. In DNA form, the CDR3 reads TGTGCCAGCAGTCAACCCGGACAAAGCAATCAGCCCCAGCATTTT. This translates into CASSQPGQSNQPQHF.

The chain is built from TRBV12-3 or TRBV12-4 and TRBJ1-4; a possible D gene is TRBD1 (5 bases). This CDR3 spans 14 amino acids. Between the trimmed V and J ends, which lost 8 bases and 0 bases, there was a span of 10 bases. The CDR3 sequence: CASSDSATNEKLFF. In DNA, the CDR3 is TGTGCCAGCTCTGACAGTGCAACTAATGAAAAACTGTTTTTT.

The chain links TRBV7-8 to TRBJ2-5; D is undetermined. Trimming shortened V by 5 bases and J by 4 bases, and 8 bases separated the two germline ends. This CDR3 is built from 12 residues. Germline CDR1 reads SGHVS; CDR2 reads FQNEAQ. Here the CDR3 reads CASSVRVETQYF. CDR3 nucleotides: TGTGCCAGCAGCGTCCGGGTAGAGACCCAGTACTTC. The whole variable domain, filled in from reference TRBV7-8 and TRBJ2-5, reads GAGVSQSPRYKVAKRGQDVALRCDPISGHVSLFWYQQALGQGPEFLTYFQNEAQLDKSGLPSDRFFAERPEGSVSTLKIQRTQQEDSAVYLCASSVRVETQYFGPGTRLLVL.

The chain links TRBV20-1 to TRBJ2-7; D is unresolved. This CDR3 is 12 amino acids long. V was cut by 1 base and J by 2 bases, with 6 bases left in between. Per the germline V gene, CDR1 is DFQATT and CDR2 is SNEGSKA (reference sequence). CDR3 amino acids: CSARGHAYEQYF. For the CDR3, the DNA is TGCAGTGCTAGAGGGCATGCCTACGAGCAGTACTTC.

This chain links TRBV5-1 with TRBJ2-1; 8 bases match TRBD2. This CDR3 contains 15 residues. V trimming: 0 bases; J trimming: 6 bases; junction bases outside the gene matches: 5. The germline V gene has CDR1 SGHRS and CDR2 YFSETQ. The DNA of the CDR3 is TGCGCCAGCAGCTTGGTCGGCGGGGGGTCCAATGAGCAGTTCTTC. Protein sequence: CASSLVGGGSNEQFF.

The CDR3 DNA reads as TGTGCCAGCAGCTTAGTCGGAGCTATCCAAGAGACCCAGTACTTC. As protein: CASSLVGAIQETQYF. The rearrangement links TRBV7-2 to TRBJ2-5; D remains ambiguous. Between the trimmed V and J ends, which lost 1 base and 1 base, there was a span of 10 bases. The CDR3 has 15 amino acids. Germline V lookup: CDR1 SGHTA, CDR2 FQGNSA. Full variable domain (missing parts from reference TRBV7-2 and TRBJ2-5): GAGVSQSPSNKVTEKGKDVELRCDPISGHTALYWYRQSLGQGLEFLIYFQGNSAPDKSGLPSDRFSAERTGGSVSTLTIQRTQQEDSAVYLCASSLVGAIQETQYFGPGTRLLVL.

CDR3 region: CASSRMGQVDLYEQYF. CDR3 nucleotides: TGTGCCAGCAGCCGAATGGGCCAGGTAGACCTCTACGAGCAGTACTTC. The V call is TRBV7-9, the J call TRBJ2-7; D ambiguous. Trimming removed 5 bases from V and 3 bases from J, with 20 bases in between. This CDR3 region has 16 residues. CDR1 is SEHNR and CDR2 is FQNEAQ in the germline V gene (reference sequence).

This clonotype showed up just once. The chain employs TRBV12-3 or TRBV12-4 and TRBJ1-5, with 7 nucleotides matching TRBD1. With 6 bases clipped from V and 7 bases from J, the junction kept 12 bases outside the gene matches. The CDR3 has 15 amino acids. CDR3 amino acids: CASRQQGINGQPQHF. Here the CDR3 DNA reads TGTGCCAGCAGGCAACAGGGGATTAATGGACAGCCCCAGCATTTT.

The chain is built from TRBV23-1 and TRBJ1-2; D might be TRBD1 (5 bases). TRBV23-1 is known as an ORF, though its function is uncertain. There are 18 residues in the CDR3. Trimming took off 3 bases at V and 6 bases at J, with 26 bases between the two ends. The DNA for the CDR3 is TGCGCCAGCAGTCATTCCTCCGGGACTCCCGGGTTAAAGAATGGCTACACCTTC. Amino acids: CASSHSSGTPGLKNGYTF.

The chain is built from TRBV3-1 and TRBJ2-7; D not certain. The CDR3 runs 16 residues. Germline V CDR1 and CDR2: LGHDT, YNNKEL (reference sequence). V dropped 0 bases and J dropped 0 bases, with 12 bases sitting between them. The CDR3 DNA is TGTGCCAGCAGCCAAGATAAGGCATGGAGCTCCTACGAGCAGTACTTC. Protein: CASSQDKAWSSYEQYF.

This chain connects TRBV5-4 to TRBJ2-2; TRBD1 matches at 10 bases. This CDR3 is built from 16 residues. V gave up 4 bases and J gave up 7 bases; unmatched junction bases: 10. The germline V gene has CDR1 SGHNT and CDR2 YYREEE (reference sequence). CDR3 loop: CASSPRQGAGIGELFF. The CDR3 DNA sequence: TGTGCCAGCAGCCCGAGACAGGGGGCAGGGATCGGGGAGCTGTTTTTT.

The chain employs TRBV21-1 and TRBJ2-7; TRBD1 is the table's D call and was not checked against the DNA. TRBV21-1 is termed a pseudogene. This CDR3 spans 15 amino acids. The CDR3 DNA follows: TGTGCCAGCAGCAACGATGACAGGGTCTCCTACGAGCAGTACTTC. Its protein product is CASSNDDRVSYEQYF.

In DNA form, the CDR3 reads TGCAGTGCTAGAGATCCTGTCCAGGGGGCAAGGGGAAACACCATATATTTT. Its translation: CSARDPVQGARGNTIYF. The V gene is TRBV20-1, the J gene TRBJ1-3; 8 nucleotides match TRBD1. CDR3 length: 17 residues. Trimming cost V 0 bases and J 4 bases; bases outside gene matches: 11. Germline CDR1 is DFQATT and CDR2 is SNEGSKA (reference sequence).

The chain joins TRBV12-5 to TRBJ2-1; TRBD1 aligns across 7 bases. This CDR3 is 15 amino acids long. Trimming removed 2 bases from V and 4 bases from J; junction bases left unmatched: 5. Per germline, CDR1 LGHNT and CDR2 FRNRAP. This CDR3 is CASGLTATGYNEQFF. The CDR3 DNA reads as TGTGCTAGTGGTTTGACAGCGACAGGGTACAATGAGCAGTTCTTC.

The chain carries TRBV20-1 and TRBJ2-7; D perhaps matches TRBD2 (5 bases). Germline V gene data show CDR1 as DFQATT and CDR2 as SNEGSKA (reference sequence). V was shortened by 3 bases and J by 10 bases, with 22 bases between the two germline ends. The CDR3 extends over 14 amino acids. CDR3 DNA sequence: TGCAGTGCTAGCGCCTTCGGGGATTGGGGTCAACAGTACTTC. Residues: CSASAFGDWGQQYF.

The count of this clonotype is one. The chain uses TRBV29-1 and TRBJ2-1; 8 nucleotides agree with TRBD2. The junction had 18 bases not matched to a gene; V was cut back by 6 bases and J by 2 bases. Germline CDR1 SQVTM, CDR2 ANQGSEA. The CDR3 runs to 18 residues. The CDR3 DNA is TGCAGCGTCGAAAATCCTCAAAGCGGGAGAACAGCCTACAATGAGCAGTTCTTC. It yields the protein CSVENPQSGRTAYNEQFF.

This chain joins TRBV20-1 and TRBJ2-5; 8 positions match TRBD2. Germline lookup yields CDR1 DFQATT and CDR2 SNEGSKA (reference sequence). Trimming at V came to 5 bases and at J to 1 base, leaving 6 bases not matched to a gene. The CDR3 is 14 residues long. Written as DNA, the CDR3 is TGCAGTGCTCGGGAGGGAATTTTCCAAGAGACCCAGTACTTC. Translation gives CSAREGIFQETQYF.

J is TRBJ1-1 and V is TRBV3-1, with D possibly being TRBD1 (6 bases). This CDR3 is 15 amino acids long. Germline CDR1 LGHDT, CDR2 YNNKEL (reference sequence). Trimming shortened V by 6 bases and J by 0 bases, and 14 bases separated the two germline ends. CDR3: CASRRIDRLNTEAFF. CDR3 DNA sequence: TGTGCCAGCAGGCGGATAGACAGGTTGAACACTGAAGCTTTCTTT.

The J gene is TRBJ2-1, the V gene TRBV29-1; 7 nucleotides align to TRBD2. Germline CDR1 is SQVTM and CDR2 is ANQGSEA. The CDR3 is 15 residues long. The trim removed 6 bases at V and 4 bases at J, leaving 12 bases unmatched. The CDR3 sequence: CSVKLRLADYNEQFF. The CDR3 nucleotides read TGCAGCGTAAAGCTGCGACTAGCCGATTACAATGAGCAGTTCTTC.

V gene TRBV5-4 combines with J gene TRBJ2-3, with unresolved D. Germline CDR1 and CDR2: SGHNT and YYREEE (reference sequence). V lost 1 base to trimming and J lost 4 bases, with 7 bases between them. The CDR3 runs 13 residues. CDR3 residues: CASSLPSSDTQYF. CDR3 coding DNA: TGTGCCAGCAGCTTGCCAAGCTCAGATACGCAGTATTTT.